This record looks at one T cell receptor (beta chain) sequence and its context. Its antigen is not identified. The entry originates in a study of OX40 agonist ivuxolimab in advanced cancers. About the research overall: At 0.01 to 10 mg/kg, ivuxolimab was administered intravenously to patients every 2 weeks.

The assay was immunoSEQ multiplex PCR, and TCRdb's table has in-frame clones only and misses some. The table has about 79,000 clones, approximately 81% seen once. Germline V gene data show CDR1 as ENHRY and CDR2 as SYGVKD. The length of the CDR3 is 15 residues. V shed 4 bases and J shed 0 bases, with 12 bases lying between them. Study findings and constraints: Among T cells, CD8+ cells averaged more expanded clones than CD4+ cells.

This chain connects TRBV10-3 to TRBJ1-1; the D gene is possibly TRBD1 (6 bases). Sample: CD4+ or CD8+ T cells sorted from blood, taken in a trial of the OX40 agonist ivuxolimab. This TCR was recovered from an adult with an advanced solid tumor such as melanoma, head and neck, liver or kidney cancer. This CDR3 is CAISGDGGLNTEAFF. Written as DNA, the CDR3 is TGTGCCATCAGTGGAGACGGGGGCTTGAACACTGAAGCTTTCTTT.